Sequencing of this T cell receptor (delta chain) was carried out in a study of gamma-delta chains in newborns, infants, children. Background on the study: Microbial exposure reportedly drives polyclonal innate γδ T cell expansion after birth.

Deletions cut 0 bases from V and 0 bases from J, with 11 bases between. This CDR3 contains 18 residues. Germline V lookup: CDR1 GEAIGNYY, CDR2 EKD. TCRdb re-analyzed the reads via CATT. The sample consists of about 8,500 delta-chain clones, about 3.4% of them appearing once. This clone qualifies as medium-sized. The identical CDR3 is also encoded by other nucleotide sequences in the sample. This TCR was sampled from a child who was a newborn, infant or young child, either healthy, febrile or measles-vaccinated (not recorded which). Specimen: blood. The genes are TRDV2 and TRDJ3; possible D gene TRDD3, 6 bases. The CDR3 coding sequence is TGTGCCTGTGACACCGGAGGATACAGCTCCTGGGACACCCGACAGATGTTTTTC. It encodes CACDTGGYSSWDTRQMFF.